The clone carrying this TCR beta chain was observed a few times. The target antigen is unknown. This record comes from a study of human T cells and chemical hapten exposure. Findings of the study overall: DPC sensitization produced no change in TCRs with frequency above 1 in 1000.

The germline V gene encodes CDR1 LGHDT and CDR2 YNNKEL (reference sequence). The CDR3 spans 16 residues. V trimming: 0 bases; J trimming: 2 bases; junction bases outside the gene matches: 5. TCRdb processed the RACE reads anew with MiXCR; each CDR3 protein has one entry. Found here are around 350,000 distinct CDR3 sequences, about 5% of them singletons; the top ten hold less than 9%. Documented time point: pre-sensitization, week 0. Treatment indicated: therapeutic diphenylcyclopropenone sensitization with weekly scalp DPC. The receptor was derived from a woman in her late teens or twenties with alopecia areata. Some clones in this sample may be carry-over from other donors' samples. The chain uses TRBV3-1 and TRBJ2-3; 7 nucleotides line up with TRBD1. Sample: whole blood, taken in connection with sensitization to the hapten diphenylcyclopropenone (DPC). The DNA for the CDR3 is TGTGCCAGCAGCCAAGATGACGGGACAGACACAGATACGCAGTATTTT. It is translated as CASSQDDGTDTDTQYF.